One and the same sample provided the 26 T cell receptor beta chains below, sequenced in a study of T cell changes during pregnancy in multiple sclerosis (dated by TCRdb to about 2019). Receptors were amplified or captured by the immunoSEQ multiplex PCR assay. Entries here come from immuneACCESS through TCRdb and include only in-frame sequences with V and J called. Some clones fail to appear in such tables; in the studies checked, an unresolved V gene covers under half of the shortfall, and the cause of the remainder is unknown. The sample records 69,000 or so clones, around 94% of which are singletons. The top ten constitute approximately 2.1% of the sample. Specimen: peripheral blood, collected before pregnancy. The origin of the receptors is a female donor with multiple sclerosis, enrolled in a pregnancy study.

The chain employs TRBV7-2 and TRBJ2-2; TRBD2 might be the D (5 bases). With 1 base removed from V and 0 bases from J, the gap between germline ends came to 12 bases. From germline, CDR1 is SGHTA and CDR2 FQGNSA. CDR3 length equals 17 residues. CDR3 DNA: TGTGCCAGCAGCTTAGGGGGTAGCGCCTCGAACACCGGGGAGCTGTTTTTT. This sequence encodes CASSLGGSASNTGELFF.

The chain employs TRBV18 and TRBJ1-4, with D possibly being TRBD1 (6 bases). CDR1 KGHSH and CDR2 LQKENI come from the germline V gene. V lost 5 bases and J 7 bases, leaving 14 bases between the germline ends. This CDR3 is built from 14 residues. CDR3 in amino acids: CASSAQGTSEKLFF. Written as DNA, the CDR3 is TGTGCCAGCTCAGCGCAAGGGACAAGTGAAAAACTGTTTTTT.

This clone was counted between two and nine times. The chain combines TRBV30 with TRBJ1-1; maybe TRBD1 (5 bases). The V gene's germline CDR1 is GTSNPN and CDR2 SVGIG (reference sequence). V lost 4 bases, J lost 1 base, and 7 bases lay in between. This CDR3 contains 12 residues. The CDR3 region is CAWMGGNTEAFF. CDR3 DNA sequence: TGTGCCTGGATGGGGGGGAACACTGAAGCTTTCTTT.

The V and J genes are TRBV4-1 and TRBJ2-7; the match to TRBD1 covers 7 bases. From germline, CDR1 is MGHRA and CDR2 YSYEKL. The V and J ends lost 2 bases and 2 bases, in that order; junction bases with no gene match: 9. This CDR3 has 16 amino acids. The CDR3 is CASSQTTGPRPYEQYF. The CDR3 region has the DNA TGCGCCAGCAGCCAAACGACAGGGCCCCGACCCTACGAGCAGTACTTC.

The chain couples TRBV30 to TRBJ1-4; tentatively, D is TRBD1 (6 bases). V was pared by 5 bases and J by 13 bases, with 20 bases between. CDR1 and CDR2 from the germline V gene are GTSNPN and SVGIG (reference sequence). This CDR3 spans 13 amino acids. Here the CDR3 reads CAWAPGHGFGLFF. CDR3 coding DNA: TGTGCCTGGGCTCCGGGACACGGGTTTGGACTGTTTTTT.

The V and J genes are TRBV5-4 and TRBJ2-7, with D hard to call. V was cut by 0 bases and J by 2 bases, with 9 bases left in between. Looked up from germline, CDR1 is SGHNT and CDR2 is YYREEE (reference sequence). The CDR3 extends over 14 amino acids. The CDR3 sequence is CASSLGAETYEQYF. The CDR3 DNA is TGTGCCAGCAGCTTGGGGGCAGAGACCTACGAGCAGTACTTC.

This chain links TRBV28 with TRBJ2-3, with a possible D match to TRBD1 (5 bases). This CDR3 has 13 residues. Germline CDR1 MDHEN, CDR2 SYDVKM. The V and J ends lost 3 bases and 1 base respectively, with 5 bases between them. The CDR3 DNA reads as TGTGCCAGCAGTTTCAGGGGCACAGATACGCAGTATTTT. Translation gives CASSFRGTDTQYF. The complete variable domain, with remaining parts taken from reference TRBV28 and TRBJ2-3, reads DVKVTQSSRYLVKRTGEKVFLECVQDMDHENMFWYRQDPGLGLRLIYFSYDVKMKEKGDIPEGYSVSREKKERFSLILESASTNQTSMYLCASSFRGTDTQYFGPGTRLTVL.

V gene TRBV11-3 combines with J gene TRBJ2-7; 12 bases are shared with TRBD2. The CDR3 sequence is 16 residues long. In germline, CDR1 is SGHNT, CDR2 YENEEA. J lost 7 bases, V lost 1 base, and 8 bases had no gene match. CDR3 sequence: CASSLVGLAGRHEQYF. The CDR3 nucleotides read TGTGCCAGCAGCTTAGTCGGACTAGCGGGGCGACATGAGCAGTACTTC.

The chain couples TRBV18 to TRBJ2-2; 10 bases map to TRBD2. V lost 1 base and J lost 1; bases outside the gene matches: 9. Per the germline V gene, CDR1 is KGHSH and CDR2 is LQKENI. The CDR3 contains 19 residues. The CDR3: CASSPRLRLAGGNTGELFF. Here the CDR3 DNA reads TGTGCCAGCTCACCACGGCTCCGTTTAGCGGGAGGGAACACCGGGGAGCTGTTTTTT. Drawing the rest from reference TRBV18 and TRBJ2-2, the complete variable domain is NAGVMQNPRHLVRRRGQEARLRCSPMKGHSHVYWYRQLPEEGLKFMVYLQKENIIDESGMPKERFSAEFPKEGPSILRIQQVVRGDSAAYFCASSPRLRLAGGNTGELFFGEGSRLTVL.

The genes are TRBV27 and TRBJ2-2; weak D call: TRBD2 (6 bases). CDR1 is MNHEY and CDR2 is SMNVEV in the germline V gene (reference sequence). The CDR3 is 16 residues long. Deletions cut 2 bases from V and 6 bases from J, with 16 bases between. CDR3: CASSLVLALGAGELFF. In DNA, the CDR3 is TGTGCCAGCAGTTTAGTTCTAGCGCTGGGGGCCGGGGAGCTGTTTTTT.

This rearrangement joins TRBV4-3 to TRBJ2-3, with D possibly TRBD2 on 6 matching bases. Germline V lookup: CDR1 LGHNA, CDR2 YSLEER. This CDR3 spans 15 amino acids. The V and J ends lost 0 bases and 4 bases respectively, with 11 bases between them. As DNA, the CDR3 is TGCGCCAGCAGCCAAGATTGGTCGGGAGCAGATACGCAGTATTTT. It codes for CASSQDWSGADTQYF.

The J gene is TRBJ2-3, the V gene TRBV4-3; tentatively, D is TRBD2 (6 bases). CDR3 length equals 15 residues. Trimming took off 4 bases at V and 2 bases at J, with 13 bases between the two ends. From germline, CDR1 is LGHNA and CDR2 YSLEER. CDR3 nucleotides: TGCGCCAGCAGCCCGGGGGACTTATACACAGATACGCAGTATTTT. Amino acids: CASSPGDLYTDTQYF.

Here the CDR3 reads CASSFGTGTLDSPLHF. CDR3 nucleotide sequence: TGTGCCAGCAGCTTCGGGACAGGGACTCTTGATTCACCCCTCCACTTT. V gene TRBV7-9 combines with J gene TRBJ1-6, with 9 positions matching TRBD1. V dropped 3 bases and J dropped 8; count of bases not matched to a gene: 8. Germline V gives CDR1 SEHNR, CDR2 FQNEAQ (reference sequence). The CDR3 loop spans 16 amino acids.

This rearrangement joins TRBV4-3 to TRBJ2-2; possible D gene TRBD1, 6 bases. Per the germline V gene, CDR1 is LGHNA and CDR2 is YSLEER. CDR3 length equals 17 residues. V dropped 0 bases and J dropped 0 bases, with 11 bases sitting between them. The CDR3 protein is CASSQDRGHTNTGELFF. In DNA form, the CDR3 reads TGCGCCAGCAGCCAAGATCGGGGACACACGAACACCGGGGAGCTGTTTTTT.

The chain combines TRBV7-4 with TRBJ2-1, with 11 bases that match TRBD2. Germline CDR1 is SGHVT and CDR2 is SQSDAQ. The CDR3 length is 17 residues. V trimming: 8 bases; J trimming: 0 bases; junction bases outside the gene matches: 9. The CDR3 sequence is CASHPLAGGSSYNEQFF. CDR3 sequence (DNA): TGTGCCAGCCACCCTCTAGCGGGAGGTTCCTCCTACAATGAGCAGTTCTTC.

The gene calls are TRBV28 and TRBJ2-7; TRBD2 aligns across 9 bases. The CDR3 totals 15 residues. Germline V gives CDR1 MDHEN, CDR2 SYDVKM. Germline trimming cut 3 bases from V and 9 bases from J; bases unmatched to any gene: 12. The CDR3, as DNA: TGTGCCAGCAGTTTCACCCGTAGCGGGAGCGGCGGGCAGTACTTC. The encoded protein is CASSFTRSGSGGQYF.

The chain couples TRBV19 to TRBJ2-2; TRBD2 might be the D (5 bases). In germline, CDR1 is LNHDA, CDR2 SQIVND (reference sequence). Trimming shortened V by 3 bases and J by 6 bases, and 17 bases separated the two germline ends. The CDR3 consists of 16 residues. This CDR3 reads CASSIFGGIIAGELFF. In DNA form, the CDR3 reads TGTGCCAGTAGTATTTTTGGAGGTATAATAGCCGGGGAGCTGTTTTTT.

The chain uses TRBV7-2 and TRBJ2-7; 12 bases line up with TRBD1. With 5 bases clipped from V and 5 bases from J, the junction kept 4 bases outside the gene matches. This CDR3 contains 14 residues. In germline, CDR1 is SGHTA, CDR2 FQGNSA. CDR3: CASSRGQGAHEQYF. As DNA, the CDR3 is TGTGCCAGCAGCCGGGGACAGGGGGCCCACGAGCAGTACTTC.

Comment on this clone: Other DNA sequences in this sample translate to the same CDR3. This chain uses TRBV19 with TRBJ1-1; no clear D gene. V shed 0 bases and J shed 0 bases, with 5 bases lying between them. This CDR3 region has 14 residues. CDR1 and CDR2 (germline): LNHDA, SQIVND (reference sequence). The CDR3 coding sequence is TGTGCCAGTAGTATAGAGGGCGTGAACACTGAAGCTTTCTTT. Translating gives CASSIEGVNTEAFF.

The chain joins TRBV18 to TRBJ1-1, with a possible D match to TRBD1 (5 bases). From germline, CDR1 is KGHSH and CDR2 LQKENI. Trimming cost V 6 bases and J 1 base, with 12 bases left between them. This CDR3 contains 14 residues. The CDR3 DNA reads TGTGCCAGCTCCCAGATACAGGAGAACACTGAAGCTTTCTTT. It encodes CASSQIQENTEAFF.

Concerning this clone itself: Other DNA sequences in the sample encode the same CDR3. CDR3 sequence reads: CASSVAGGGTEAFF. CDR3 in DNA: TGTGCCAGCAGCGTAGCAGGGGGCGGCACTGAAGCTTTCTTT. This chain uses TRBV9 with TRBJ1-1; 8 bases line up with TRBD1. Trimming at V came to 0 bases and at J to 4 bases, leaving 2 bases not matched to a gene. This CDR3 is 14 amino acids long. The germline V gene has CDR1 SGDLS and CDR2 YYNGEE.

The chain is built from TRBV11-2 and TRBJ2-5, with D tentatively TRBD2 (6 bases). This CDR3 comprises 11 residues. Germline V lookup: CDR1 SGHAT, CDR2 FQNNGV. Trimming cost V 3 bases and J 7 bases, with 6 bases left between them. CDR3 sequence: CASSLGGTQYF. As DNA, the CDR3 is TGTGCCAGCAGCTTGGGAGGGACCCAGTACTTC.

The CDR3 here is CASSPAGTSGTNEQFF. The CDR3 bases are TGTGCCAGCAGCCCCGCCGGGACTAGCGGGACCAATGAGCAGTTCTTC. This chain connects TRBV7-9 to TRBJ2-1; 13 positions match TRBD2. Losses at the gene ends were 5 bases for V and 6 bases for J; bases not matched to a gene: 7. CDR1 is SEHNR and CDR2 is FQNEAQ in the germline V gene (reference sequence). This CDR3 comprises 16 residues.

The chain carries TRBV4-1 and TRBJ2-1; unclear D gene. The CDR3 contains 12 residues. Trimming took off 1 base at V and 10 bases at J, with 8 bases between the two ends. In germline, CDR1 is MGHRA, CDR2 YSYEKL. The CDR3 protein is CASSQVAEEQFF. The CDR3 bases are TGCGCCAGCAGCCAAGTGGCGGAGGAGCAGTTCTTC.

The chain joins TRBV7-9 to TRBJ2-2, with 7 bases identical to TRBD1. Per the germline V gene, CDR1 is SEHNR and CDR2 is FQNEAQ (reference sequence). V shed 5 bases, J shed 1 base, and the junction held 7 bases outside the gene matches. The CDR3 sequence is 16 residues long. The CDR3 protein is CASSRRTGGNTGELFF. The CDR3, as DNA: TGTGCCAGCAGCCGGCGGACAGGCGGGAACACCGGGGAGCTGTTTTTT.

The sample holds one count of this clone. The genes are TRBV29-1 and TRBJ2-1; TRBD2 agrees at 9 bases. This CDR3 has 13 residues. V lost 5 bases to trimming and J lost 10 bases; unmatched junction nucleotides: 9. Germline V gene data show CDR1 as SQVTM and CDR2 as ANQGSEA. CDR3 nucleotide sequence: TGCAGCGTTCTAAATCTAGCGGGATTCGAGCAGTTCTTC. It is translated as CSVLNLAGFEQFF.